One sample yielded the 13 T cell receptor beta chains listed below, sequenced in a study of cytomegalovirus exposure and HLA in healthy donors. Primers: 60 Vbeta forward and 13 Jbeta reverse. TCRdb keeps only in-frame clones here, not all; method: immunoSEQ multiplex PCR. The sample table sets out 130,000 or so clones. What was sequenced was PBMCs. The receptors originated from a man younger than 35 in good health and CMV-seronegative.

The chain has TRBV6-6 and TRBJ2-5; D is perhaps TRBD1 or TRBD2 (6 bases each). With the DNA end fitting TRBJ2-7 better, the J assignment may be wrong. The germline V gene encodes CDR1 MNHNY and CDR2 SVGAGI (reference sequence). This CDR3 is built from 12 residues. DNA for the CDR3: TGTGCCAGCAGGGAGGGGGACTACGAGCAGTACTTC. Protein product: CASREGDYEQYF.

The DNA for the CDR3 is TGTGCCAGCAGTTTTGGTAGTCCGAACAATCAGCCCCAGCATTTT. Encoded protein: CASSFGSPNNQPQHF. The genes are TRBV28 and TRBJ1-5; no definite D call. The CDR3 contains 15 residues. The V end lost 3 bases, the J end lost 3 bases, and 12 bases lay between the germline ends. Germline lookup yields CDR1 MDHEN and CDR2 SYDVKM.

The rearrangement joins TRBV19 to TRBJ1-1; D is perhaps TRBD1 (5 bases). Germline assignment: CDR1 LNHDA and CDR2 SQIVND (reference sequence). There are 15 residues in the CDR3. Trimming took off 8 bases at V and 0 bases at J, with 16 bases between the two ends. This chain's CDR3 is CASFLGRQLNTEAFF. The CDR3 coding sequence is TGTGCCAGTTTTTTGGGGCGACAATTGAACACTGAAGCTTTCTTT.

This sequence joins TRBV9 and TRBJ1-1; TRBD1 matches 8 bases. J gave up 9 bases and V 3 bases, and 4 bases lay outside the gene matches. The CDR3 runs 12 residues. CDR1 and CDR2 from the germline V gene are SGDLS and YYNGEE. The CDR3 is CASSGRQGKAFF. CDR3 sequence (DNA): TGTGCCAGCAGCGGAAGACAGGGGAAAGCTTTCTTT.

The rearrangement joins TRBV4-3 to TRBJ2-3, with no clear D. This CDR3 is 16 amino acids long. Germline CDR1 reads LGHNA; CDR2 reads YSLEER. V was trimmed by 0 bases and J by 1 base, leaving 11 bases between them. The CDR3 DNA is TGCGCCAGCAGCCAAGATGCCCCCGGTGGCACAGATACGCAGTATTTT. Its protein is CASSQDAPGGTDTQYF.

CDR3: CASSPRLIGEQYF. The CDR3 DNA reads as TGTGCCAGCAGTCCTCGACTGATTGGCGAGCAGTACTTC. The chain recombines TRBV9 with TRBJ2-7; D gene ambiguous. Between the trimmed V and J ends, which lost 5 bases and 6 bases, there was a span of 15 bases. Per germline, CDR1 SGDLS and CDR2 YYNGEE. The CDR3 is 13 amino acids.

This rearrangement joins TRBV7-2 to TRBJ1-1; unclear D gene. The CDR3 covers 14 residues. Between the trimmed V and J ends, which lost 2 bases and 5 bases, there was a span of 12 bases. Germline V lookup: CDR1 SGHTA, CDR2 FQGNSA. In nucleotides, the CDR3 is TGTGCCAGCAGCTTACTATTCGGGGTGACTGAAGCTTTCTTT. Its translation is CASSLLFGVTEAFF.

The rearrangement uses TRBV11-3 and TRBJ1-2, with D tentatively TRBD1 (6 bases). Trimming pared 4 bases from V and 6 bases from J, leaving 12 bases between. The CDR3 is made up of 13 amino acids. The germline CDR1 and CDR2 sequences are SGHNT and YENEEA. CDR3 residues: CASSSPTGDGYTF. Here the CDR3 DNA reads TGTGCCAGCAGCTCCCCGACAGGAGATGGCTACACCTTC.

The gene calls are TRBV7-2 and TRBJ2-1; 9 positions agree with TRBD1. This CDR3 comprises 17 residues. Germline-derived CDR1 and CDR2 are SGHTA and FQGNSA. J was trimmed by 4 bases and V by 5 bases; bases with no gene match: 12. The CDR3 sequence is CASSTPTTGGAYNEQFF. In DNA, the CDR3 is TGTGCCAGCAGCACACCGACCACAGGGGGCGCGTACAATGAGCAGTTCTTC.

The rearrangement joins TRBV28 to TRBJ2-6, with D possibly matching TRBD1 (6 bases). The CDR3 runs 15 residues. The V and J ends lost 7 bases and 4 bases respectively, with 14 bases between them. Germline lookup yields CDR1 MDHEN and CDR2 SYDVKM. CDR3 bases: TGTGCCAGCATCACAGGGTCGGCCGGGGCCAACGTCCTGACTTTC. Amino acids: CASITGSAGANVLTF.

The V and J genes are TRBV5-1 and TRBJ1-6, with 10 bases lining up with TRBD1. The junction had 5 bases not matched to a gene; V was cut back by 3 bases and J by 8 bases. Germline assignment: CDR1 SGHRS and CDR2 YFSETQ. This CDR3 spans 15 amino acids. The CDR3 bases are TGCGCCAGCAGCTCTGTGACAGGGGGCGATTCACCCCTCCACTTT. Protein product: CASSSVTGGDSPLHF.

The genes are TRBV9 and TRBJ1-2; TRBD1 aligns across 7 bases. The CDR3 is 15 residues long. Germline CDR1 reads SGDLS; CDR2 reads YYNGEE. The junction had 6 bases not matched to a gene; V was cut back by 3 bases and J by 1 base. The CDR3 DNA follows: TGTGCCAGCAGCGCCCGGACAGGAGATAACTATGGCTACACCTTC. It codes for CASSARTGDNYGYTF.

Here the CDR3 reads CASSLHTGTGSNQPQHF. CDR3 DNA: TGTGCCAGCAGCCTACACACGGGGACAGGGAGCAATCAGCCCCAGCATTTT. This chain uses TRBV13 with TRBJ1-5, with 9 positions matching TRBD1. Germline CDR1 PRHDT, CDR2 FYEKMQ (reference sequence). J was trimmed by 1 base and V by 5 bases; bases with no gene match: 9. The CDR3 consists of 17 residues.